A single sample gave rise to the 19 T cell receptor beta chains below, sequenced in a study of T cell repertoires in cytomegalovirus infection. TCRdb re-derived calls from the reads in MiXCR, one entry per CDR3 protein. The table includes some 680,000 distinct CDR3 sequences, 35% detected once. Source material: PBMCs. Receptors were obtained from a human donor in good health (CMV status not recorded). Some clones in this sample may be carry-over from other donors' samples.

The V call is TRBV19, the J call TRBJ2-2, with D perhaps TRBD1 or TRBD2 (5 bases each). This CDR3 contains 16 residues. Per the germline V gene, CDR1 is LNHDA and CDR2 is SQIVND (reference sequence). V was trimmed by 7 bases and J by 1 base, leaving 16 bases between them. The CDR3 nucleotides are TGTGCCAGTAATCTTGCCACGGGGCTGAACACCGGGGAGCTGTTTTTT. Amino acids: CASNLATGLNTGELFF.

The chain joins TRBV6-5 to TRBJ1-2; 11 nucleotides line up with TRBD1. The CDR3 runs to 13 residues. Germline V lookup: CDR1 MNHEY, CDR2 SVGAGI. V lost 4 bases, J lost 8 bases, and 3 bases stayed unmatched. CDR3 nucleotide sequence: TGTGCCAGCAGTTGGACAGGGGGCGGCGGCTACACCTTC. Encoded protein: CASSWTGGGGYTF.

The gene calls are TRBV10-2 and TRBJ2-1; 8 nucleotides line up with TRBD2. This CDR3 contains 15 residues. Germline V gene sequence: CDR1 WSHSY, CDR2 SAAADI. V lost 1 base and J lost 2; bases outside the gene matches: 1. The CDR3 nucleotides are TGCGCCAGCAGTGAGTTGGGACTAGCCTACAATGAGCAGTTCTTC. Translation: CASSELGLAYNEQFF.

This clonotype was picked up a small number of times. This sequence joins TRBV7-8 and TRBJ2-1; D remains ambiguous. Germline V gene lookup returns CDR1 SGHVS and CDR2 FQNEAQ. The CDR3 covers 12 residues. V was shortened by 1 base and J by 8 bases, with 6 bases between the two germline ends. The CDR3 loop is CASSLEVDEQFF. The CDR3 nucleotides are TGTGCCAGCAGCTTAGAAGTCGATGAGCAGTTCTTC.

A few counts support this clonotype. The V call is TRBV30, the J call TRBJ1-3, with D possibly TRBD1 on 5 matching bases. The ends were cut back, 2 bases at V and 9 bases at J, with 8 bases in the middle. Germline CDR1 GTSNPN, CDR2 SVGIG (reference sequence). This CDR3 comprises 11 residues. CDR3 DNA sequence: TGTGCCTGGAGTCCGGGGCGCACCATATATTTT. Its protein product is CAWSPGRTIYF.

This clonotype showed up just a few times. This chain connects TRBV4-1 to TRBJ1-5; D remains ambiguous. V dropped 0 bases and J dropped 4 bases, with 16 bases sitting between them. This CDR3 is 17 amino acids long. CDR1 MGHRA and CDR2 YSYEKL come from the germline V gene. The CDR3 DNA follows: TGCGCCAGCAGCCAAGATAGGACCGGTCAAAGGAATCAGCCCCAGCATTTT. It codes for CASSQDRTGQRNQPQHF.

This sequence joins TRBV20-1 and TRBJ2-5, with 10 bases fitting TRBD2. The CDR3 has 17 residues. The V segment lost 6 bases and the J segment 3 bases; nucleotides outside the gene matches: 16. Germline CDR1 reads DFQATT; CDR2 reads SNEGSKA (reference sequence). CDR3 coding DNA: TGCAGTGCCCTTGGACTAGCGGCTCAGTACTGGGAAGAGACCCAGTACTTC. Protein sequence: CSALGLAAQYWEETQYF.

This clonotype was picked up a small number of times. The V and J genes are TRBV20-1 and TRBJ2-1; 8 nucleotides line up with TRBD2. Looked up from germline, CDR1 is DFQATT and CDR2 is SNEGSKA (reference sequence). There are 15 residues in the CDR3. V was clipped by 6 bases and J by 9 bases; unmatched bases: 16. CDR3 amino acids: CSAGRAGASGIEQFF. CDR3 DNA sequence: TGCAGTGCGGGGAGAGCGGGAGCGAGCGGGATTGAGCAGTTCTTC.

This CDR3 is CASRDRIWEQYF. In DNA form, the CDR3 reads TGTGCCAGCAGGGACAGAATATGGGAGCAGTACTTC. The genes are TRBV28 and TRBJ2-7; possible D gene TRBD1, 6 bases. V was pared by 6 bases and J by 7 bases, with 13 bases between. Germline V gives CDR1 MDHEN, CDR2 SYDVKM. This CDR3 has 12 amino acids.

In regard to this clonotype: Relative to the germline gene, one junction end is altered; a read error may explain this. This chain joins TRBV2 and TRBJ1-5; unclear D gene. The CDR3 has 14 amino acids. Germline V lookup: CDR1 SNHLY, CDR2 FYNNEI. The CDR3 sequence: CASSDGDSSQPQHF. DNA for the CDR3: TGTGCCAGCAGTGATGGGGATAGCAGTCAGCCCCAGCATTTT.

The table lists this clonotype with a few counts. This rearrangement joins TRBV27 to TRBJ1-1; perhaps TRBD1 as D (6 bases). V was cut by 7 bases and J by 5 bases, with 14 bases left in between. Germline V lookup: CDR1 MNHEY, CDR2 SMNVEV (reference sequence). The CDR3 sequence is 13 residues long. CDR3 amino acids: CASTGGRGTEAFF. In nucleotides, the CDR3 is TGTGCCAGCACGGGGGGCAGAGGTACTGAAGCTTTCTTT.

This sequence joins TRBV6-1 and TRBJ2-1; 7 bases match TRBD1. Germline V gene sequence: CDR1 MNHNS, CDR2 SASEGT. V dropped 6 bases and J dropped 7; count of bases not matched to a gene: 9. CDR3 size: 14 residues. CDR3 bases: TGTGCCAGCAGCTTCACCGACAGGGCGAATGAGCAGTTCTTC. Translated: CASSFTDRANEQFF.

The CDR3 spells CASSLSTSGGRRDTQYF. For the CDR3, the DNA is TGTGCCAGCAGCTTAAGTACTAGCGGGGGGCGTAGAGATACGCAGTATTTT. The chain links TRBV7-2 to TRBJ2-3; 12 nucleotides match TRBD2. The V gene end was trimmed by 2 bases and the J gene end by 5 bases; junction bases not matched to a gene: 8. Per germline, CDR1 SGHTA and CDR2 FQGNSA. This CDR3 has 17 residues.

This rearrangement joins TRBV7-4 to TRBJ2-1, with 7 positions matching TRBD2. The junction had 5 bases not matched to a gene; V was cut back by 1 base and J by 5 bases. Germline lookup yields CDR1 SGHVT and CDR2 SQSDAQ. This CDR3 comprises 15 residues. CDR3 DNA: TGTGCCAGCAGCTTAGGTGCGGGAGATAACAATGAGCAGTTCTTC. It encodes CASSLGAGDNNEQFF.

The CDR3 is CASSYGLTGELFF. As DNA, the CDR3 is TGTGCCAGCAGTTACGGGCTAACGGGGGAGCTGTTTTTT. The chain couples TRBV6-5 to TRBJ2-2; D is undetermined. Germline CDR1 MNHEY, CDR2 SVGAGI. V lost 2 bases and J lost 8, with 9 bases in between. This CDR3 is built from 13 residues.

The V call is TRBV5-4, the J call TRBJ2-7, with TRBD2 identical over 7 bases. The germline CDR1 and CDR2 sequences are SGHNT and YYREEE (reference sequence). The CDR3 covers 12 residues. V was clipped by 4 bases and J by 7 bases; unmatched bases: 5. The CDR3 sequence is CASSPGGLEQYF. DNA for the CDR3: TGTGCCAGCAGCCCGGGAGGTCTGGAGCAGTACTTC.

This clonotype was counted at least ten times. V usage is TRBV12-3 or TRBV12-4 and J usage is TRBJ1-3, with TRBD1 as a possible D gene (6 bases). The CDR3 is 14 amino acids. Between the trimmed V and J ends, which lost 6 bases and 4 bases, there was a span of 13 bases. The CDR3 bases are TGTGCCAGCAGCCTAACAGGGTTCGGAAACACCATATATTTT. Translation gives CASSLTGFGNTIYF.

About this clonotype itself: Given the absence of the conserved phenylalanine or tryptophan at the CDR3 end, a read error is likely. This chain joins TRBV7-2 and TRBJ1-2; D gene uncertain. The germline V gene encodes CDR1 SGHTA and CDR2 FQGNSA. The CDR3 consists of 14 residues. Trimming stripped 6 bases from V and 2 bases from J, with 13 bases between. Here the CDR3 DNA reads TGTGCCAGCAGTCCCCCCCTTGCGAACTATGGCTACACCTTA. Encoded protein: CASSPPLANYGYTL.

This clonotype came up many times. The V call is TRBV7-9, the J call TRBJ1-1; D gene unclear. This CDR3 is built from 13 residues. Trimming took off 1 base at V and 0 bases at J, with 3 bases between the two ends. Germline V lookup: CDR1 SEHNR, CDR2 FQNEAQ (reference sequence). The CDR3: CASSLEMNTEAFF. CDR3 coding DNA: TGTGCCAGCAGCTTAGAGATGAACACTGAAGCTTTCTTT.